Listed below are T cell receptor beta chains from one sample, sequenced in a study of long-term antiretroviral therapy in people with HIV. This table comes from immunoSEQ multiplex PCR, and its TCRdb copy is limited to in-frame clones, with some not included. The repertoire holds 20,000 to 30,000 clones, with roughly 80% as singletons. Material: unsorted PBMCs, obtained 0.4 years after starting antiretroviral therapy. The receptors here all came from a man in his fifties with HIV. Each CDR3 is given with its conserved first and last residue. Fields, in order: D gene, V gene, J gene, clone size, CDR3 DNA, CDR3 protein. A D gene is named only where the DNA matches it firmly. The size of a clone is reported for some rows only, either as once, few or many, or as a class for expanded clones.

d_gene: TRBD1; v_gene: TRBV7-9; j_gene: TRBJ2-2; abundance: NA; CDR3nt: TGTGCCAGCAGCCAGGGACAGACTTACACCGGGGAGCTGTTTTTT; CDR3aa: CASSQGQTYTGELFF
d_gene: NA; v_gene: TRBV7-2; j_gene: TRBJ2-1; abundance: NA; CDR3nt: TGTGCCAGCAGCGTCCGACAGGCCTTGGGGTACAATGAGCAGTTCTTC; CDR3aa: CASSVRQALGYNEQFF
d_gene: NA; v_gene: TRBV5-6; j_gene: TRBJ1-1; abundance: NA; CDR3nt: TGTGCCAGCAGCTTGTTCGGGCAGGGTGGGAACACTGAAGCTTTCTTT; CDR3aa: CASSLFGQGGNTEAFF
d_gene: NA; v_gene: TRBV5-4; j_gene: TRBJ1-1; abundance: NA; CDR3nt: TGTGCCAGCAGCTTGGGGTACAGGGAGGAAGCTTTCTTT; CDR3aa: CASSLGYREEAFF
d_gene: TRBD1; v_gene: TRBV30; j_gene: TRBJ1-4; abundance: NA; CDR3nt: TGTGCTTGGGACAGGGATACTTCAATGGCTAATGAAAAACTGTTTTTT; CDR3aa: CAWDRDTSMANEKLFF
d_gene: NA; v_gene: TRBV28; j_gene: TRBJ2-4; abundance: NA; CDR3nt: TGTGCCAGCAGTTTTCTTATTACAGGGCAGGACATTCAGTACTTC; CDR3aa: CASSFLITGQDIQYF
d_gene: NA; v_gene: TRBV20-1; j_gene: TRBJ2-6; abundance: NA; CDR3nt: TGCAGTGCCGGTGGGGCCAACGTCCTGACTTTC; CDR3aa: CSAGGANVLTF
d_gene: NA; v_gene: TRBV27; j_gene: TRBJ1-5; abundance: NA; CDR3nt: TGTGCCAGCAGTTCAACCCGGGGGGGAAGCAATCAGCCCCAGCATTTT; CDR3aa: CASSSTRGGSNQPQHF
d_gene: NA; v_gene: TRBV6-1; j_gene: TRBJ2-7; abundance: once; CDR3nt: TGTGCCAGCAGTCCGACGGTCTCCTACGAGCAGTACTTC; CDR3aa: CASSPTVSYEQYF
d_gene: NA; v_gene: TRBV5-1; j_gene: TRBJ2-6; abundance: NA; CDR3nt: TGCGCCAGCAGCTTAGCGGTTGGGGCCAACGTCCTGACTTTC; CDR3aa: CASSLAVGANVLTF
d_gene: NA; v_gene: TRBV7-2; j_gene: TRBJ2-1; abundance: NA; CDR3nt: TGTGCCAGCAGCCCACCCAGGGGATGGTCCAATGAGCAGTTCTTC; CDR3aa: CASSPPRGWSNEQFF
d_gene: NA; v_gene: TRBV27; j_gene: TRBJ2-6; abundance: NA; CDR3nt: TGTGCCAGCAAGGAGCCTGGGGCCAACGTCCTGACTTTC; CDR3aa: CASKEPGANVLTF
d_gene: TRBD2; v_gene: TRBV6-5; j_gene: TRBJ2-7; abundance: NA; CDR3nt: TGTGCCAGCAGCCTCGGGACTAGCGGGGGATACGAGCAGTACTTC; CDR3aa: CASSLGTSGGYEQYF
d_gene: NA; v_gene: TRBV4-3; j_gene: TRBJ1-1; abundance: once; CDR3nt: TGCGCCAGCAGCCAAGATTCGGCAGCGTACACTGAAGCTTTCTTT; CDR3aa: CASSQDSAAYTEAFF
d_gene: TRBD2; v_gene: TRBV28; j_gene: TRBJ2-5; abundance: NA; CDR3nt: TGTGCCAGCAGTATCGGGGGGGAGACCCAGTACTTC; CDR3aa: CASSIGGETQYF
d_gene: NA; v_gene: TRBV11-3; j_gene: TRBJ2-1; abundance: NA; CDR3nt: TGTGCCAGCAGCTCCCCTAAGGGGAATGAGCAGTTCTTC; CDR3aa: CASSSPKGNEQFF
d_gene: NA; v_gene: TRBV7-9; j_gene: TRBJ1-1; abundance: NA; CDR3nt: TGTGCCAGCAGGTTTAAAGGGGCACCCTTCACTGAAGCTTTCTTT; CDR3aa: CASRFKGAPFTEAFF
d_gene: NA; v_gene: TRBV28; j_gene: TRBJ1-2; abundance: NA; CDR3nt: TGTGCCAGCAGTCCGCCGGGACCTAACTATGGCTACACCTTC; CDR3aa: CASSPPGPNYGYTF
d_gene: NA; v_gene: TRBV4-1; j_gene: TRBJ2-2; abundance: NA; CDR3nt: TGCGCCAGCACCCAACCCGACAGGTCTAACACCGGGGAGCTGTTTTTT; CDR3aa: CASTQPDRSNTGELFF
d_gene: TRBD2; v_gene: TRBV7-3; j_gene: TRBJ2-2; abundance: NA; CDR3nt: TGTGCCAGCAGCTTAAGGGCCGCGGGGGGCCTCAACACCGGGGAGCTGTTTTTT; CDR3aa: CASSLRAAGGLNTGELFF
d_gene: NA; v_gene: TRBV9; j_gene: TRBJ2-1; abundance: NA; CDR3nt: TGTGCCAGCAGCGTTGGACAGCCAAGGAGCAATGAGCAGTTCTTC; CDR3aa: CASSVGQPRSNEQFF
d_gene: TRBD2; v_gene: TRBV9; j_gene: TRBJ2-7; abundance: NA; CDR3nt: TGTGCCAGCAGCGTAAGAGCGGGGGGTGCCGAGCAGTACTTC; CDR3aa: CASSVRAGGAEQYF
d_gene: TRBD1; v_gene: TRBV4-1; j_gene: TRBJ1-1; abundance: NA; CDR3nt: TGCGCCAGCAGCCAGGTTGGGACAGGGGGCCTTGGGAACACTGAAGCTTTCTTT; CDR3aa: CASSQVGTGGLGNTEAFF
d_gene: TRBD1; v_gene: TRBV2; j_gene: TRBJ2-7; abundance: NA; CDR3nt: TGTGCCAGCAGTATCCGACAGGGGGCCGGCAACTTCGAGCAGTACTTC; CDR3aa: CASSIRQGAGNFEQYF